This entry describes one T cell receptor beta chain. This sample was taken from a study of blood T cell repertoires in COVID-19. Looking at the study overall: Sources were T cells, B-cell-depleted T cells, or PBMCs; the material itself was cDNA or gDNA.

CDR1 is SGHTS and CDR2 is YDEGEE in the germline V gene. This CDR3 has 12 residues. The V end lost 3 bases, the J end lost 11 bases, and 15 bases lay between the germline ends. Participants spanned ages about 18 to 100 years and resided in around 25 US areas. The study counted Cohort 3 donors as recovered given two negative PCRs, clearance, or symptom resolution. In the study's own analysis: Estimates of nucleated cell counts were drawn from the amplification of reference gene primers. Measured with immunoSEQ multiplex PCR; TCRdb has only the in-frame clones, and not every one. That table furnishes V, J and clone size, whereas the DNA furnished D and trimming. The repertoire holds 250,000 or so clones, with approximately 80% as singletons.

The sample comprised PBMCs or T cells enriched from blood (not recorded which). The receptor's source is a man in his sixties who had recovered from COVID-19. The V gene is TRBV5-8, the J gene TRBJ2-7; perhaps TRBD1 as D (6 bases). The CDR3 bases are TGTGCCAGCAGCTCGCGCAGGGGTTTGAAGTACTTC. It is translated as CASSSRRGLKYF.